The sequence of this T cell receptor (beta chain) was determined in a study of T cell responses to AZD1222 COVID-19 vaccine. Overall study findings and caveats: Just six AZD1222 recipients were seropositive at baseline. Researchers took repertoire samples only after the peak T cell response had come.

Comment on this clone: Its antigen is not known.

The data were produced by immunoSEQ multiplex PCR, yet TCRdb's version contains in-frame clones alone and is incomplete. The sample holds about 83,000 clones; over 75% are singletons and the top ten take roughly 4.7%. The length of the CDR3 is 13 residues. Between the trimmed V and J ends, which lost 3 bases and 5 bases, there was a span of 11 bases. This sequence originates from an adult in good health. Sequenced here: peripheral blood, sampled on day 0 of MenACWY control vaccination. V is TRBV12-3 or TRBV12-4 and J is TRBJ2-7; D unresolved. Here the CDR3 reads CASSLIGLDEQYF. The CDR3 DNA is TGTGCCAGCAGTTTGATCGGCTTAGACGAGCAGTACTTC.